The clone carrying this T cell receptor beta chain was observed a few times. Unique molecular identifiers featured in how the TCRbeta library was prepared. A single record per CDR3 protein comes from TCRdb applying MiXCR to the PCR reads. The sample comprises about 270,000 distinct CDR3 sequences, almost 10% of which are singletons, and roughly a tenth rests with the top ten. This record belongs to a study of T-cell reconstitution after alpha-beta-depleted transplantation in children. The sequence came from a human donor who donated a stem cell graft to a child with SCID. The source material was PBMCs from the stem cell graft donor, sampled from the stem cell graft.

Here the CDR3 DNA reads TGTGCCAGCATTGGGACTTTGGGGGGATACAATGAGCAGTTCTTC. Translation gives CASIGTLGGYNEQFF. V gene TRBV6-1 combines with J gene TRBJ2-1, with D perhaps TRBD2 (6 bases). Trimming pared 7 bases from V and 4 bases from J, leaving 17 bases between. The CDR3 consists of 15 residues. The germline V gene has CDR1 MNHNS and CDR2 SASEGT.